A selection of T cell receptor beta chains follows, all from one sample in a study of molecular identifiers for immune sequencing clone quantification. TCRdb passed the PCR reads through MiXCR, listing each CDR3 protein once. This table holds tens of thousands of distinct CDR3 sequences, more than 20% found once. Source material: naive CD8+ T cells from blood, with Jurkat cell RNA spiked in. These receptors were obtained from a human donor in good health. Some libraries in this study had Jurkat cell RNA spiked in. Both conserved end residues are part of each CDR3. A D gene is named only where the DNA matches it firmly. A row's size may be missing; if present it is once, few, many or a size class.

clone size	V gene	D gene	J gene	CDR3 DNA	CDR3 protein
many	TRBV4-3	TRBD1	TRBJ1-2	TGCGCCAGCAGCCAAGATCTGGGACAGGGGTTATTAAACTATGGCTACACCTTC	CASSQDLGQGLLNYGYTF
.	TRBV2	.	TRBJ1-4	TGTGCCAGCAGCCTCTCGGAGGAAACTAATGAAAAACTGTTTTTT	CASSLSEETNEKLFF
few	TRBV10-3	.	TRBJ2-1	TGTGCCATCATGTTGGGGCTAGCGCAAAACAATGAGCAGTTCTTC	CAIMLGLAQNNEQFF
.	TRBV4-1	.	TRBJ2-3	TGCGCCAGCAGCCTCCTCGACTTACACACAGATACGCAGTATTTT	CASSLLDLHTDTQYF
.	TRBV5-1	TRBD2	TRBJ2-1	TGCGCCAGCAGCTCGGCGGGGGGGGCGGAGTTCTTC	CASSSAGGAEFF
.	TRBV6-5	TRBD1	TRBJ1-4	TGTGCCAGCAGTCCCCACAGGGGTGCAACTAATGAAAAACTGTTTTTT	CASSPHRGATNEKLFF
many	TRBV12-3/TRBV12-4	TRBD2	TRBJ2-5	TGTGCCAGCAGCATAACCTACGGACCACTAGCGGGAGGGAAGGAGACCCAGTACTTC	CASSITYGPLAGGKETQYF
many	TRBV6-5	.	TRBJ2-5	TGTGCCAGCAGTTACTCCGTGATTCCAGAGACCCAGTACTTC	CASSYSVIPETQYF
many	TRBV27	.	TRBJ1-1	TGTGCCAGCAGCCCCAGGGACTACCGAACGTTGAACACTGAAGCTTTCTTT	CASSPRDYRTLNTEAFF
.	TRBV7-2	.	TRBJ2-2	TGTGCCAACCGCAGGGCGACCACCGGGGAGCTGTTTTTT	CANRRATTGELFF
many	TRBV7-6	.	TRBJ1-6	TGTGCCAGCAGCTTAGGCGCGGACAGTAATTCACCCCTCCACTTT	CASSLGADSNSPLHF
many	TRBV6-5	TRBD1	TRBJ2-7	TGTGCCAGCAGTTACGGACAGGGGAACGGCTACGAGCAGTACTTC	CASSYGQGNGYEQYF
few	TRBV21-1	.	TRBJ2-7	TGTGCCAGCAGCAGAGCCGGGACTTCTCGTCCCTACGAGCAGTACTTC	CASSRAGTSRPYEQYF
many	TRBV29-1	.	TRBJ2-7	TGCAGCGTTTTTGCAGGGGCCGAGCAGTACTTC	CSVFAGAEQYF
many	TRBV19	.	TRBJ2-4	TGTGCCAGTAGTATAGACAACAAAAACATTCAGTACTTC	CASSIDNKNIQYF
few	TRBV7-3	.	TRBJ2-3	TGTGCCAGCAGCTCTCTCGCAGGGTGGGGCACAGATACGCAGTATTTT	CASSSLAGWGTDTQYF
few	TRBV7-9	TRBD1	TRBJ1-6	TGTGCCAGCAGCCCCCGACGAGGGACAGAGATTAATTCACCCCTCCACTTT	CASSPRRGTEINSPLHF
.	TRBV12-3/TRBV12-4	.	TRBJ1-1	TGTGCCAGCAGTTTTGACAGTCAGAACACTGAAGCTTTCTTT	CASSFDSQNTEAFF
many	TRBV19	TRBD1	TRBJ1-1	TGTGCCAGTAGTATCTTAGGACAGGGAGACACTGAAGCTTTCTTT	CASSILGQGDTEAFF
few	TRBV30	.	TRBJ2-7	TGTGCCTGGAGCATGGGCAGCGAGCAGTACTTC	CAWSMGSEQYF
.	TRBV19	.	TRBJ1-4	TGTGCCAGTCGTGACGGGGAATTGAGCGAAAAACTGTTTTTT	CASRDGELSEKLFF
.	TRBV9	TRBD1	TRBJ1-1	TGTGCCAGCAGCCCAGTGGGGGACAGTAACACTGAAGCTTTCTTT	CASSPVGDSNTEAFF
many	TRBV7-6	TRBD1	TRBJ2-2	TGTGCCAGCAGCACCCTGCGGACAGGGGGAGAGACCGGGGAGCTGTTTTTT	CASSTLRTGGETGELFF
.	TRBV9	.	TRBJ2-3	TGTGCCAGCAGCCCAGGGGGGGGGCTCCCTGGGGATACGCAGTATTTT	CASSPGGGLPGDTQYF
many	TRBV13	.	TRBJ2-7	TGTGCCAGCAGCTTCGAGTCCTACGAGCAGTACTTC	CASSFESYEQYF
.	TRBV24-1	.	TRBJ1-2	TGTGCCACCAGTGGGGGTAACTATGGCTACGCCTTC	CATSGGNYGYAF
many	TRBV2	TRBD1	TRBJ1-1	TGTGCCAGCAGTGAAGGGGACAGGGTCGGAGGAGCTTTCTTT	CASSEGDRVGGAFF
few	TRBV23-1	.	TRBJ1-2	TGCGCCAGCAGTCAATTCGGCTATGGCTACACCTTC	CASSQFGYGYTF
many	TRBV6-5	TRBD1	TRBJ2-3	TGTGCCAGCAGTTTTGGGACAGGGGGACTCAGAGATACGCAGTATTTT	CASSFGTGGLRDTQYF
.	TRBV3-1	.	TRBJ1-1	TGTGCCAGCAGCCCTGACTTGAGTAACACTGAAGCTTTCTTT	CASSPDLSNTEAFF
many	TRBV7-9	.	TRBJ2-7	TGTGCCAGCAGCTTAGGATTCGGCTACGAGCAGTACTTC	CASSLGFGYEQYF
many	TRBV6-2/TRBV6-3	TRBD2	TRBJ2-3	TGTGCCAGCAGTTCCCCAGCGGGGGGGTACACAGATACGCAGTATTTT	CASSSPAGGYTDTQYF
many	TRBV7-9	.	TRBJ1-5	TGTGCCAGCAGCAATTCAGGTACCCTTAGCAATCAGCCCCAGCATTTT	CASSNSGTLSNQPQHF
.	TRBV7-9	TRBD2	TRBJ2-7	TGTGCCAGCAGCCTGGGACTAGCGGGGTGGAGCTCCTACGAGCAGTACTTC	CASSLGLAGWSSYEQYF
.	TRBV28	.	TRBJ2-2	TGTGCCAGCAGTTCGCGCTCCCTATACACCGGGGAGCTGTTTTTT	CASSSRSLYTGELFF
.	TRBV5-4	TRBD1	TRBJ2-1	TGTGCCAGCAGCTATGGACAGGGACCGGGCAATGAGCAGTTCTTC	CASSYGQGPGNEQFF
.	TRBV7-2	TRBD2	TRBJ2-7	TGTGCCAGCAGCTTTGATAGCGGGAGGAGTTCTTACGAGCAGTACTTC	CASSFDSGRSSYEQYF
.	TRBV6-6	.	TRBJ1-5	TGTGCCAGCAGTTACTCGGGCAGCAATCAGCCCCAGCATTTT	CASSYSGSNQPQHF
once	TRBV12-3/TRBV12-4	.	TRBJ2-2	TGTGCCAGCAGTAAAGATAGCGACACCGGGGAGCTGTTTTTT	CASSKDSDTGELFF
many	TRBV29-1	TRBD1	TRBJ2-7	TGCAGCGTCCGGACAGGGGGCACCTACGAGCAGTACTTC	CSVRTGGTYEQYF
many	TRBV28	.	TRBJ1-1	TGTGCCAGCAGTTGGGGAGGGGGTCGGACTGAAGCTTTCTTT	CASSWGGGRTEAFF
many	TRBV6-5	TRBD2	TRBJ2-7	TGTGCCAGCAGTCCCGGGACTAGCGGGATGTACGAGCAGTACTTC	CASSPGTSGMYEQYF
.	TRBV6-2/TRBV6-3	.	TRBJ2-7	TGTGCCGGCAGTCCGGACGGACCCTCCTACGAGCAGTACTTC	CAGSPDGPSYEQYF